The 28 T cell receptor beta chains in this list originate from one sample, sequenced in a study of graft-versus-host responses after intestinal transplantation. Profiling relied on immunoSEQ multiplex PCR, and the TCRdb table lists in-frame clones only, not all of them. The data hold 95,000 to 110,000 clones, with approximately 88% observed a single time. The antigens for these receptors are not known. Material: unstimulated CD4+ T cells sorted from spleen or lymph node cells, obtained before transplant. The origin of the receptors is a human donor who was the organ donor for an intestinal transplant.

The CDR3 sequence is CASSSRGVNEQYF. The CDR3 DNA reads as TGTGCCAGCAGCTCAAGGGGTGTCAACGAGCAGTACTTC. The chain couples TRBV2 to TRBJ2-7, with D possibly TRBD1 on 5 matching bases. V gave up 6 bases and J gave up 5 bases, with 14 bases separating them. Germline loops: CDR1 SNHLY, CDR2 FYNNEI. CDR3 length: 13 amino acids.

V and J are TRBV5-1 and TRBJ2-1; maybe TRBD2 (7 bases). Germline CDR1 SGHRS, CDR2 YFSETQ. The CDR3 extends over 16 amino acids. Trimming removed 4 bases at V and 4 bases at J, with 18 bases between. DNA of the CDR3: TGCGCCAGCAGCCTTGGTTACGGGGGGCAATACAATGAGCAGTTCTTC. It is translated as CASSLGYGGQYNEQFF. The variable domain in full, completed from reference TRBV5-1 and TRBJ2-1, reads KAGVTQTPRYLIKTRGQQVTLSCSPISGHRSVSWYQQTPGQGLQFLFEYFSETQRNKGNFPGRFSGRQFSNSRSEMNVSTLELGDSALYLCASSLGYGGQYNEQFFGPGTRLTVL.

This chain joins TRBV25-1 and TRBJ1-2; TRBD1 is a possible D gene (5 bases). Germline CDR1 reads MGHDK; CDR2 reads SYGVNS. The V end was cut by 8 bases, the J end by 2 bases, with 12 bases between. The CDR3 contains 13 residues. CDR3: CASSHDSNYGYTF. The CDR3 DNA follows: TGTGCCAGCTCCCACGACAGCAACTATGGCTACACCTTC.

V is TRBV7-6 and J is TRBJ2-7; D ambiguous. This CDR3 is 14 amino acids long. Germline-derived CDR1 and CDR2 are SGHVS and FNYEAQ. Trimming took 6 bases from V and 0 from J, leaving 12 bases between them. The CDR3 DNA is TGTGCCAGCAGACCGGGCCCTAGCTCCTACGAGCAGTACTTC. Protein sequence: CASRPGPSSYEQYF.

The chain's CDR3 is CASSPTYGTGGTEAFF. The CDR3 DNA reads as TGTGCCAGCAGCCCCACTTATGGGACGGGGGGCACTGAAGCTTTCTTT. The gene calls are TRBV28 and TRBJ1-1; a weak D match, TRBD1 (5 bases). V dropped 6 bases and J dropped 4 bases, with 21 bases sitting between them. This CDR3 is built from 16 residues. Germline CDR1 and CDR2: MDHEN and SYDVKM.

This clone has more than one count but fewer than ten. In DNA, the CDR3 is TGTGCCACCAGCAGAGTTCCGGAGGATTCACCCCTCCACTTT. Its translation: CATSRVPEDSPLHF. The chain carries TRBV15 and TRBJ1-6; D not resolved. The CDR3 is made up of 14 amino acids. Germline values: CDR1 LNHNV, CDR2 YYDKDF (reference sequence). V lost 1 base and J lost 8, with 9 bases in between.

The CDR3 nucleotides are TGTGCCAGCAGTTACGACAGGGGTTCCTACGAGCAGTACTTC. It yields the protein CASSYDRGSYEQYF. The V and J genes are TRBV6-5 and TRBJ2-7; 8 bases fit TRBD1. The V gene's germline CDR1 is MNHEY and CDR2 SVGAGI. The junction had 1 base not matched to a gene; V was cut back by 2 bases and J by 1 base. The CDR3 spans 14 residues.

The chain carries TRBV7-3 and TRBJ2-5; D may match TRBD1 or TRBD2 (5 bases each). The germline gives CDR1 SGHTA, CDR2 FQGTGA. V was cut by 8 bases and J by 5 bases, with 15 bases left in between. There are 13 residues in the CDR3. This chain's CDR3 is CASGKGEGETQYF. DNA of the CDR3: TGTGCCAGCGGCAAAGGAGAGGGGGAGACCCAGTACTTC.

The chain combines TRBV2 with TRBJ1-2, with D tentatively TRBD1 (5 bases). This CDR3 region has 14 residues. Germline assignment: CDR1 SNHLY and CDR2 FYNNEI. V lost 1 base, J lost 0 bases, and 6 bases lay in between. CDR3 sequence (DNA): TGTGCCAGCAGTGAAGAGACAGCTAACTATGGCTACACCTTC. Translation: CASSEETANYGYTF.

The chain employs TRBV4-1 and TRBJ2-7, with a possible D match to TRBD2 (6 bases). Trimming took 1 base from V and 3 from J, leaving 16 bases between them. CDR1 is MGHRA and CDR2 is YSYEKL in the germline V gene. The CDR3 totals 16 residues. The CDR3 is CASSQGAFGTGYEQYF. In nucleotides, the CDR3 is TGCGCCAGCAGCCAAGGGGCTTTCGGGACTGGCTACGAGCAGTACTTC.

The rearrangement uses TRBV5-5 and TRBJ1-1; D remains unclear. The germline V and J ends were trimmed by 0 bases and 0 bases, with 3 bases remaining between them. The CDR3 has 13 residues. Germline values: CDR1 SGHKS, CDR2 YYEKEE (reference sequence). CDR3 in amino acids: CASSLAVNTEAFF. The DNA of the CDR3 is TGTGCCAGCAGCTTGGCAGTGAACACTGAAGCTTTCTTT.

The rearrangement joins TRBV14 to TRBJ2-2; D gene ambiguous. Trimming removed 5 bases at V and 2 bases at J, with 15 bases between. The CDR3 has 16 residues. Germline CDR1 and CDR2: SGHDN and FVKESK. CDR3 residues: CASSLLEPLNTGELFF. The CDR3 DNA reads as TGTGCCAGCAGCTTACTTGAGCCTTTAAACACCGGGGAGCTGTTTTTT.

The chain employs TRBV5-1 and TRBJ2-7; 9 bases are a match to TRBD1. The CDR3 consists of 15 residues. Per the germline V gene, CDR1 is SGHRS and CDR2 is YFSETQ. Germline trimming cut 1 base from V and 5 bases from J; bases unmatched to any gene: 7. The DNA for the CDR3 is TGCGCCAGCAGCTTGCGCCGGGACAGGGTAGACGAGCAGTACTTC. The encoded protein is CASSLRRDRVDEQYF.

The chain has TRBV6-1 and TRBJ1-2, with TRBD1 matching 8 bases. The CDR3 is 13 amino acids. V lost 7 bases and J lost 5; bases outside the gene matches: 6. Germline V gene data show CDR1 as MNHNS and CDR2 as SASEGT. CDR3: CASNRDRSYGYTF. CDR3 coding DNA: TGTGCCAGCAATCGGGACAGGAGTTATGGCTACACCTTC.

This clone was seen a handful of times. At the DNA level, this CDR3 is encoded by other sequences in the same sample as well. V is TRBV5-6 and J is TRBJ2-7; 9 bases map to TRBD1. The CDR3 runs 14 residues. Germline values: CDR1 SGHDT, CDR2 YYEEEE. The trim removed 0 bases at V and 7 bases at J, leaving 5 bases unmatched. CDR3 DNA: TGTGCCAGCAGCTTGGAACAGGGGGCCGATGAGCAGTACTTC. It specifies CASSLEQGADEQYF.

This clone was seen a handful of times. The J gene is TRBJ2-6, the V gene TRBV19; 7 bases match TRBD1. CDR1 is LNHDA and CDR2 is SQIVND in the germline V gene (reference sequence). This CDR3 is built from 16 residues. The V segment lost 7 bases and the J segment 2 bases; nucleotides outside the gene matches: 8. DNA for the CDR3: TGTGCCAGTACCTGGGATACAGGGGCTGGGGCCAACGTCCTGACTTTC. It is translated as CASTWDTGAGANVLTF.

The chain is built from TRBV11-3 and TRBJ2-5, with D unclear. The CDR3 extends over 12 amino acids. CDR1 and CDR2 from the germline V gene are SGHNT and YENEEA. The V gene lost 5 bases and the J gene lost 7 bases, with 11 bases spanning the gap. The CDR3 protein is CASSPPKLTQYF. CDR3 coding DNA: TGTGCCAGCAGCCCCCCCAAGTTGACCCAGTACTTC.

The rearrangement links TRBV5-8 to TRBJ1-5, with D uncertain. V was trimmed by 0 bases and J by 7 bases, leaving 2 bases between them. Germline values: CDR1 SGHTS, CDR2 YDEGEE. The CDR3 totals 11 residues. The CDR3 is CASSLVQPQHF. CDR3 sequence (DNA): TGTGCCAGCAGCTTGGTGCAGCCCCAGCATTTT.

This clone was recorded once. The DNA for the CDR3 is TGTGCCAGCAGTGCTAGGGGGCGAGTAGGCTACACCTTC. It codes for CASSARGRVGYTF. The V call is TRBV6-5, the J call TRBJ1-2, with 7 bases aligning to TRBD1. CDR1 is MNHEY, CDR2 SVGAGI, per germline. This CDR3 comprises 13 residues. J lost 8 bases, V lost 5 bases, and 8 bases had no gene match.

The chain employs TRBV11-3 and TRBJ1-1, with TRBD1 matching 7 bases. Germline V CDR1 and CDR2: SGHNT, YENEEA. The CDR3 covers 15 residues. V lost 5 bases to trimming and J lost 3 bases; unmatched junction nucleotides: 9. The CDR3 protein is CASSLYLTGDTEAFF. CDR3 DNA sequence: TGTGCCAGCAGCCTCTACCTTACAGGGGACACTGAAGCTTTCTTT. Drawing the rest from reference TRBV11-3 and TRBJ1-1, the complete variable domain is EAGVVQSPRYKIIEKKQPVAFWCNPISGHNTLYWYLQNLGQGPELLIRYENEEAVDDSQLPKDRFSAERLKGVDSTLKIQPAELGDSAVYLCASSLYLTGDTEAFFGQGTRLTVV.

This clone was seen a single time. The J gene is TRBJ2-7, the V gene TRBV6-5, with TRBD2 identical over 10 bases. The V gene's germline CDR1 is MNHEY and CDR2 SVGAGI. This CDR3 has 16 residues. V shed 0 bases, J shed 8 bases, and the junction held 10 bases outside the gene matches. Here the CDR3 reads CASSYSASGGWLQQYF. The CDR3 coding sequence is TGTGCCAGCAGTTACTCGGCTAGCGGGGGTTGGCTTCAGCAGTACTTC.

The chain uses TRBV18 and TRBJ1-5; tentatively, D is TRBD1 (6 bases). V lost 4 bases and J 5 bases, leaving 9 bases between the germline ends. Germline assignment: CDR1 KGHSH and CDR2 LQKENI. The CDR3 loop spans 13 amino acids. The CDR3 coding sequence is TGTGCCAGCTCACGACAGGAGCATCAGCCCCAGCATTTT. It translates to CASSRQEHQPQHF.

This clone was observed a single time. The CDR3 DNA follows: TGCGCCAGCAGCTTGTATGTTAGCGGGGCCAATGAGCAGTTCTTC. Translated: CASSLYVSGANEQFF. The rearrangement links TRBV5-1 to TRBJ2-1; TRBD2 agrees at 8 bases. The V segment lost 1 base and the J segment 6 bases; nucleotides outside the gene matches: 6. This CDR3 comprises 15 residues. Germline V gene data show CDR1 as SGHRS and CDR2 as YFSETQ.

The V call is TRBV28, the J call TRBJ2-4; 7 positions match TRBD1. The V gene's germline CDR1 is MDHEN and CDR2 SYDVKM. The V and J ends lost 5 bases and 4 bases, in that order; junction bases with no gene match: 5. The CDR3 has 14 amino acids. CDR3 in DNA: TGTGCCAGCAGTAAAGGGGGCACGAAAAACATTCAGTACTTC. Its translation: CASSKGGTKNIQYF.

The genes are TRBV7-2 and TRBJ2-3; either TRBD1 or TRBD2 may fit D (5 bases each). This CDR3 is built from 14 residues. Germline V gene sequence: CDR1 SGHTA, CDR2 FQGNSA. Deletions cut 1 base from V and 4 bases from J, with 9 bases between. CDR3 amino acids: CASSLGGVPDTQYF. As DNA, the CDR3 is TGTGCCAGCAGCTTAGGAGGGGTCCCAGATACGCAGTATTTT.

The rearrangement joins TRBV6-5 to TRBJ2-1; either TRBD1 or TRBD2 may supply D (7 bases each). Trimming removed 6 bases at V and 9 bases at J, with 18 bases between. Germline CDR1 and CDR2: MNHEY and SVGAGI. The CDR3 has 14 residues. The CDR3 DNA reads TGTGCCAGCAGCACGAGACAGGGCGGGGGTGAGCAGTTCTTC. It specifies CASSTRQGGGEQFF.

This clone has just one count. The chain uses TRBV5-1 and TRBJ1-4; 7 nucleotides line up with TRBD1. J gave up 0 bases and V 0 bases, and 14 bases lay outside the gene matches. Germline V CDR1 and CDR2: SGHRS, YFSETQ. The CDR3 has 20 residues. CDR3 nucleotides: TGCGCCAGCAGCTTGGTAGAGAGGGACAGAATAATTGCAACTAATGAAAAACTGTTTTTT. Protein sequence: CASSLVERDRIIATNEKLFF.

This clone was counted only a few times. The gene calls are TRBV6-6 and TRBJ1-4; TRBD1 aligns across 7 bases. The V gene's germline CDR1 is MNHNY and CDR2 SVGAGI (reference sequence). V was pared by 5 bases and J by 13 bases, with 16 bases of the junction left unmatched. The CDR3 loop spans 15 amino acids. CDR3 protein: CASSQRTTGLIGLFF. DNA for the CDR3: TGTGCCAGCAGTCAACGGACGACAGGGCTGATAGGACTGTTTTTT.